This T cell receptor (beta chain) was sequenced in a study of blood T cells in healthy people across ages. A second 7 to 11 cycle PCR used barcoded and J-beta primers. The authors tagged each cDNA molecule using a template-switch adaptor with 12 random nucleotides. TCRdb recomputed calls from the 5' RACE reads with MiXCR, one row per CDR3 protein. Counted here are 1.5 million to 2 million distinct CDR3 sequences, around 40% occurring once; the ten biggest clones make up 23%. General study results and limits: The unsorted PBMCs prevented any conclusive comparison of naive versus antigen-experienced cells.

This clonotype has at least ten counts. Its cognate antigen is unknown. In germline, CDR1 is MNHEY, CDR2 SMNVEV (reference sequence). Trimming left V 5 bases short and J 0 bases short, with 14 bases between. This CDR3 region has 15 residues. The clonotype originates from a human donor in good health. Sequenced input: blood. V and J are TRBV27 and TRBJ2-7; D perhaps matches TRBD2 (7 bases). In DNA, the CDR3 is TGTGCCAGCAGTGCATACGGGGGGCGCTCCTACGAGCAGTACTTC. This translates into CASSAYGGRSYEQYF.